This is a list of T cell receptor beta chains from one sample in a study of spatial heterogeneity in lung cancer. TCRdb recomputed calls from the 5' RACE reads with MiXCR, one row per CDR3 protein. The sample records tens of thousands of distinct CDR3 sequences, roughly 12% being singletons. The sequences come from PBMCs, collected at surgery. The origin of the receptors is a male donor with early-stage non-small cell lung cancer. The CDR3 runs from the conserved cysteine through the conserved F or W.

cdr3_length v_call cdr3_aa
16 TRBV24-1 CATSDPQLAGVNEQFF
15 TRBV12-3/TRBV12-4 CASTTSASSYNEQFF
13 TRBV18 CASSPDGDYGYTF
14 TRBV20-1 CSARVRGAAGEQYF
12 TRBV29-1 CSVVGTFYEQYF
13 TRBV5-4 CASSLSPEAEAFF
15 TRBV5-1 CASSYGGQAKSGYTF
15 TRBV2 CASSAQRGPDNEQFF
14 TRBV20-1 CSARRQGTSYEQYF
13 TRBV2 CASSDPVTYEQYF
14 TRBV7-8 CASRRAGTYNEQFF
12 TRBV7-6 CASSLTNGEQYF
13 TRBV21-1 CASTEDRDYGYTF
15 TRBV12-5 CASGSPGQSNNEQFF
11 TRBV7-9 CASSLDLAGTF
16 TRBV9 CASSVVASGNTGELFF
16 TRBV24-1 CATSEAPGSSYNEQFF
12 TRBV19 CASSIDRTRQYF
13 TRBV2 CASSLGGGAGTFF
18 TRBV11-2 CASSSYRGKRDRADTQYF
15 TRBV12-3/TRBV12-4 CASSSLAGALDTQYF
16 TRBV24-1 CATSDPQVGVNTEAFF
10 TRBV29-1 CSVLNTEAFF
11 TRBV12-3/TRBV12-4 CASSFGGEQFF
13 TRBV10-3 CAISGAQGSEAFF
15 TRBV12-3/TRBV12-4 CASSLAGVSTGELFF
13 TRBV7-3 CASSITSGETQYF
17 TRBV29-1 CSVPRAVAGDNTGELFF
16 TRBV12-3/TRBV12-4 CASSLYGTGGSTEAFF
13 TRBV2 CASSVLYTGELFF
14 TRBV24-1 CATSDSLLQETQYF
14 TRBV7-9 CASSLEAGGTEAFF
16 TRBV20-1 CSARAAGTSPAYEQNF
16 TRBV7-2 CASSSLLILGQETQYF
12 TRBV29-1 CSIRGQANEQFF
14 TRBV7-3 CASSLQGSGGELFF
14 TRBV7-2 CASSLGTGLSPLHF
14 TRBV5-1 CASSLGQGGDEQFF
15 TRBV7-9 CASSLGGTGSYGYTF
15 TRBV12-3/TRBV12-4 CASTLAGGLINEQFF
13 TRBV10-3 CAIAAGSGGELFF
14 TRBV7-8 CASSSRDRGHEQYF
14 TRBV19 CASSTWDVTDTQYF
15 TRBV20-1 CSASQWGRSNYGYTF
11 TRBV29-1 CSVFRGTEAFF
13 TRBV6-1 CASSERVGSEAFF
18 TRBV5-1 CASSLDILHDRGIVEQYF
16 TRBV6-1 CASSPWDGVSYNEQFF
14 TRBV7-9 CASSLASGTNEQYF
15 TRBV7-9 CASSSLADGNSPLHF